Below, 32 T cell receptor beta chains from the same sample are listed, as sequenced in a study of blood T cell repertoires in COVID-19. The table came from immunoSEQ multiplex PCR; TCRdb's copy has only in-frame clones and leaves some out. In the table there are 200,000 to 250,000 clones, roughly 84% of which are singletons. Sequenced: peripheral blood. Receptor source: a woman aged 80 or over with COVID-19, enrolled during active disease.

The CDR3 bases are TGCGCCAGCAGCCAAGTAGACGAGCAGTACGTC. It is translated as CASSQVDEQYV. The rearrangement uses TRBV4-1 and TRBJ2-7; D remains ambiguous. Germline loops: CDR1 MGHRA, CDR2 YSYEKL. The CDR3 totals 11 residues. The ends were cut back, 1 base at V and 5 bases at J, with 3 bases in the middle.

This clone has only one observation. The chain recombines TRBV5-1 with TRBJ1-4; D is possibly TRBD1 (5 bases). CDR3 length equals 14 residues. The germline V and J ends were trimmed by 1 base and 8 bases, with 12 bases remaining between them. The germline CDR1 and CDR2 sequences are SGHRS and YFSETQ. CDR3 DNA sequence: TGCGCCAGCAGCTTGAACACAGGACCGGAAAAACTGTTTTTT. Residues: CASSLNTGPEKLFF.

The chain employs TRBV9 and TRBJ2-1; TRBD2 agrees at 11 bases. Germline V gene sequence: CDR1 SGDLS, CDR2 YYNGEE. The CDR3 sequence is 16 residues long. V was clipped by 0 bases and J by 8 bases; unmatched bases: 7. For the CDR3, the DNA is TGTGCCAGCAGCGTAGCTCGGCTAGCGGGGGGTCATGAGCAGTTCTTC. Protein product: CASSVARLAGGHEQFF.

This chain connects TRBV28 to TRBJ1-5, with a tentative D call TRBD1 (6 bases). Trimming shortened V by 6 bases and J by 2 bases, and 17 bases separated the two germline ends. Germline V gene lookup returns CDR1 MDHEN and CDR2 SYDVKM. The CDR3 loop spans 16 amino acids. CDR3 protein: CASSRGGGGGNQPQHF. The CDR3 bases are TGTGCCAGCAGCCGTGGAGGGGGAGGGGGCAATCAGCCCCAGCATTTT. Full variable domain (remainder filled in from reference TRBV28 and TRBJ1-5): DVKVTQSSRYLVKRTGEKVFLECVQDMDHENMFWYRQDPGLGLRLIYFSYDVKMKEKGDIPEGYSVSREKKERFSLILESASTNQTSMYLCASSRGGGGGNQPQHFGDGTRLSIL.

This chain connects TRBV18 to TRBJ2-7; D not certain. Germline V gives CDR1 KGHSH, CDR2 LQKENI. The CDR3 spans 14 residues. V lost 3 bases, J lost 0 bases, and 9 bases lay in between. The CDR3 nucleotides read TGTGCCAGCTCACCGTCAGGTAGCTCCTACGAGCAGTACGTC. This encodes CASSPSGSSYEQYV.

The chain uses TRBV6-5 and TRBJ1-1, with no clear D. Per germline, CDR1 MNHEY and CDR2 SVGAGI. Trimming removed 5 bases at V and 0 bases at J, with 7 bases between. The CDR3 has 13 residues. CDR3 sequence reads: CASSTPMNTEAFF. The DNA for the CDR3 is TGTGCCAGCAGTACACCGATGAACACTGAAGCTTTCTTT.

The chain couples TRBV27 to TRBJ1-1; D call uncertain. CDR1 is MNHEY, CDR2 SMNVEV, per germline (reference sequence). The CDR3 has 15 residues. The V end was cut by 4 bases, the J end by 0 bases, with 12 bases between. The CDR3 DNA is TGTGCCAGCAGTTCCCTCTCCGTTATGAACACTGAAGCTTTCTTT. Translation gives CASSSLSVMNTEAFF.

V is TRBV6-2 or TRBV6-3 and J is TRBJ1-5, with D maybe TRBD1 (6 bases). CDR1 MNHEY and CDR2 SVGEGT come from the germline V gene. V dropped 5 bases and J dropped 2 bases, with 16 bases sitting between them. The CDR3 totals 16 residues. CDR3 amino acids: CASSPAGGAGNQPQHF. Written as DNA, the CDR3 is TGTGCCAGCAGTCCCGCGGGGGGCGCGGGCAATCAGCCCCAGCATTTT.

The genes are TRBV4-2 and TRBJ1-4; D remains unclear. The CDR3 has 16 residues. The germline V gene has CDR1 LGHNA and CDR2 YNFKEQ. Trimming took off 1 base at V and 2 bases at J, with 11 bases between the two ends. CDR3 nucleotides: TGTGCCAGCAGCCAAGGTGGCAGGCTCACTAATGAAAAACTGTTTTTT. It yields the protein CASSQGGRLTNEKLFF.

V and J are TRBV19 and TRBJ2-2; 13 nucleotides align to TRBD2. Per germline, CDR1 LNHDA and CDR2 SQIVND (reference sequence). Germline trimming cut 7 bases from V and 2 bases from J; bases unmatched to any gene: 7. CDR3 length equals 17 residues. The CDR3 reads CASTQTSGGPNTGELFF. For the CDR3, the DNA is TGTGCCAGTACCCAGACTAGCGGGGGGCCAAACACCGGGGAGCTGTTTTTT. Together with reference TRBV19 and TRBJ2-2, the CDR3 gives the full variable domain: DGGITQSPKYLFRKEGQNVTLSCEQNLNHDAMYWYRQDPGQGLRLIYYSQIVNDFQKGDIAEGYSVSREKKESFPLTVTSAQKNPTAFYLCASTQTSGGPNTGELFFGEGSRLTVL.

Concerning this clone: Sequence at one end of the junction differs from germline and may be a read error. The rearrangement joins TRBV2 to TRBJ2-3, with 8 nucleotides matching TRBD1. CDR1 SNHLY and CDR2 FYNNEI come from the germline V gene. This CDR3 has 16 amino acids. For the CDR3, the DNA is TGTGCCAGCAGTGAAGCTGGGTTCACAGGGGGGTCCCCCCTTTACTTT. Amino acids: CASSEAGFTGGSPLYF.

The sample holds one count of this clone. The CDR3 loop reads CASSLPGWSEQFF. The CDR3 nucleotides read TGTGCCAGCAGCTTACCGGGTTGGAGTGAGCAGTTCTTC. The chain employs TRBV7-9 and TRBJ2-1, with D uncertain. The CDR3 is 13 amino acids. The germline V gene has CDR1 SEHNR and CDR2 FQNEAQ (reference sequence). V was shortened by 2 bases and J by 9 bases, with 11 bases between the two germline ends.

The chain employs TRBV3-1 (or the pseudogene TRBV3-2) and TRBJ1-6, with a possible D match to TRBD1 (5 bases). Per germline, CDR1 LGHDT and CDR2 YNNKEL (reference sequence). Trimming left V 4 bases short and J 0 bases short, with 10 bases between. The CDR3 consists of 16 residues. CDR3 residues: CASSPRQSSYNSPLHF. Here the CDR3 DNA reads TGTGCCAGCAGCCCGCGACAGAGCTCCTATAATTCACCCCTCCACTTT.

CDR3 sequence: CASSYSRDTSYEQYF. In DNA form, the CDR3 reads TGTGCCAGCAGTTACTCGAGGGACACATCCTACGAGCAGTACTTC. V usage is TRBV6-5 and J usage is TRBJ2-7, with D possibly TRBD1 on 6 matching bases. CDR1 is MNHEY and CDR2 is SVGAGI in the germline V gene. Trimming took off 0 bases at V and 1 base at J, with 10 bases between the two ends. There are 15 residues in the CDR3.

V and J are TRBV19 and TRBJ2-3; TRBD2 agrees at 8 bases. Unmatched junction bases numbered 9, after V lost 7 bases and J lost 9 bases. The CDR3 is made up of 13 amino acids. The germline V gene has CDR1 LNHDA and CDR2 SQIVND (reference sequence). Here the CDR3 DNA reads TGTGCCAGTAAGACCGGGGGGGCCGGGACGCAGTATTTT. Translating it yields CASKTGGAGTQYF.

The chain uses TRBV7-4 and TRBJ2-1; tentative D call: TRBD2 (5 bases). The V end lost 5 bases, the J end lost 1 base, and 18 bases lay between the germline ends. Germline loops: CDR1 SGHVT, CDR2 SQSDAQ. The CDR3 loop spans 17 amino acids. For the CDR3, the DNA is TGTGCCAGCAGCCCGGGGTCCAAGACACTTTCCTACAATGAGCAGTTCTTC. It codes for CASSPGSKTLSYNEQFF. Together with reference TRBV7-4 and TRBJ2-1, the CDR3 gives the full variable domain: GAGVSQSPRYKVAKRGRDVALRCDSISGHVTLYWYRQTLGQGSEVLTYSQSDAQRDKSGRPSGRFSAERPERSVSTLKIQRTEQGDSAVYLCASSPGSKTLSYNEQFFGPGTRLTVL.

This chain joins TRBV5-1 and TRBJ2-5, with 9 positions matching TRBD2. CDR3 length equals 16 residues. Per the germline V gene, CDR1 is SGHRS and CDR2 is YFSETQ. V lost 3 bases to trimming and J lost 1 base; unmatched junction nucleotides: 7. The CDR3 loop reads CASSSLAGIGQETQYF. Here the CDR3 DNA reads TGCGCCAGCAGCTCACTAGCGGGCATTGGCCAAGAGACCCAGTACTTC.

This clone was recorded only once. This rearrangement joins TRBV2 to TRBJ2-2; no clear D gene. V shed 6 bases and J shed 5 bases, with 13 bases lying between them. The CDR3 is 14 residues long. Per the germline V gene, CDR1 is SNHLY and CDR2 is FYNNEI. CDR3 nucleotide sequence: TGTGCCAGCAGACTTAAAGTCTCAACCGGGGAGCTGTTTTTT. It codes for CASRLKVSTGELFF.

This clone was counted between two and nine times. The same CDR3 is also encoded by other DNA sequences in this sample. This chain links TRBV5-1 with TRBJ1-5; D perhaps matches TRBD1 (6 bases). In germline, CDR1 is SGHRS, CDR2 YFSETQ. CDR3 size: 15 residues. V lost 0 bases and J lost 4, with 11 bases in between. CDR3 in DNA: TGCGCCAGCAGCTTGGCAGGCAGGGGTAATCAGCCCCAGCATTTT. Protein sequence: CASSLAGRGNQPQHF.

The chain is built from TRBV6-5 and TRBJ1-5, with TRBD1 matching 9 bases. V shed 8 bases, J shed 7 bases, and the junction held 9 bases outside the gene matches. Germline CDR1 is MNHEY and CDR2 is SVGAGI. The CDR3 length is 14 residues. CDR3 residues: CASGVGTGNQPQHF. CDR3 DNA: TGTGCCAGCGGAGTAGGGACAGGGAACCAGCCCCAGCATTTT.

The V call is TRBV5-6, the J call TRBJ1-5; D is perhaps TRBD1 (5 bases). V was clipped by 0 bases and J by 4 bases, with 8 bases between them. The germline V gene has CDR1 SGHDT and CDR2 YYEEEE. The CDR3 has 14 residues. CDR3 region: CASSLDRSNQPQHF. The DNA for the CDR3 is TGTGCCAGCAGCTTGGACAGGTCAAATCAGCCCCAGCATTTT.

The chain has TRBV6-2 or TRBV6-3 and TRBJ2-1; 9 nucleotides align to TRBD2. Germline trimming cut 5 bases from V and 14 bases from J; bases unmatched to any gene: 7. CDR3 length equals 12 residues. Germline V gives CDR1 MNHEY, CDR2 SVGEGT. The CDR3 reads CASSRLAVEEFF. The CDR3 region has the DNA TGTGCCAGCAGTCGACTAGCGGTGGAGGAGTTCTTC.

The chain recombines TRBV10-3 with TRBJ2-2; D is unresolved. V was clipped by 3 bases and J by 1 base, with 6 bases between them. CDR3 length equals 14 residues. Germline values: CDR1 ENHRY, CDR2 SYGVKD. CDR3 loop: CAISDPVNTGELFF. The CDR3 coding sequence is TGTGCCATCAGTGATCCCGTGAACACCGGGGAGCTGTTTTTT.

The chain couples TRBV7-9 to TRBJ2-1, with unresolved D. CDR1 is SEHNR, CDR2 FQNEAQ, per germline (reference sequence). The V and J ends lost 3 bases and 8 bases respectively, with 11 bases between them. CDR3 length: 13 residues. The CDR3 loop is CASSFRSGDEQFF. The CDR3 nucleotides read TGTGCCAGCAGCTTCCGTTCAGGCGATGAGCAGTTCTTC.

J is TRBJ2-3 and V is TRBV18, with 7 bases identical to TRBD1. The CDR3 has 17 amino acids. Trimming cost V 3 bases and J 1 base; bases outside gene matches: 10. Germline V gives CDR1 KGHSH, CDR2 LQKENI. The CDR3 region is CASSPIGTALGTDTQYF. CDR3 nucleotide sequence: TGTGCCAGCTCACCGATCGGGACAGCCCTTGGCACAGATACGCAGTATTTT.

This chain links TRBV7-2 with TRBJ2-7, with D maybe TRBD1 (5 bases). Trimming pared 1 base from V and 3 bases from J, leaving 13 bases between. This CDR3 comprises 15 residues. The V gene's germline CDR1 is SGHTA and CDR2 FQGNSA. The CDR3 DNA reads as TGTGCCAGCAGCTTAGTCTGGCAGGGTGACTACGAGCAGTACTTC. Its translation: CASSLVWQGDYEQYF. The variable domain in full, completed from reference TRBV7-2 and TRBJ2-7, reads GAGVSQSPSNKVTEKGKDVELRCDPISGHTALYWYRQSLGQGLEFLIYFQGNSAPDKSGLPSDRFSAERTGGSVSTLTIQRTQQEDSAVYLCASSLVWQGDYEQYFGPGTRLTVT.

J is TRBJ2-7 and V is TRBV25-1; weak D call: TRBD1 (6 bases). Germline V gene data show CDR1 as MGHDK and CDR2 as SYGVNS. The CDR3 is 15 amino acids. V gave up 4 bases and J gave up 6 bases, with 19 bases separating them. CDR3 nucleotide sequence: TGTGCCAGCAGTGGCCCCATATGGGCCAGGGGCGAGCAGTACTTC. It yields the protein CASSGPIWARGEQYF.

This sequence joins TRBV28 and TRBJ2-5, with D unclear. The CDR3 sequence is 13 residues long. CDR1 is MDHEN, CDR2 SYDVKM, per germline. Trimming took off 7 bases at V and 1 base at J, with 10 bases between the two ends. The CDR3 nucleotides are TGTGCCAGCACCCCCAACGGCCAAGAGACCCAGTACTTC. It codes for CASTPNGQETQYF.

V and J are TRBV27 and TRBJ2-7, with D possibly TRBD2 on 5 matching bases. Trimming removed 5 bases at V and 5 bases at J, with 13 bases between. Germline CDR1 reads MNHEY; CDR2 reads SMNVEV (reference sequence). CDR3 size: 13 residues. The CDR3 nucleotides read TGTGCCAGCAGTAATGCTGACGGGAACGAGCAGTACTTC. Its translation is CASSNADGNEQYF.

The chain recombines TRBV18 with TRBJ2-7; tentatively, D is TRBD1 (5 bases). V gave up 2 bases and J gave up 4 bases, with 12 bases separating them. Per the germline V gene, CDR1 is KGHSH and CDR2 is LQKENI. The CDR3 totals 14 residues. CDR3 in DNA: TGTGCCAGCTCACCAGGGGCAGGTCTATACGAGCAGTACTTC. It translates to CASSPGAGLYEQYF.

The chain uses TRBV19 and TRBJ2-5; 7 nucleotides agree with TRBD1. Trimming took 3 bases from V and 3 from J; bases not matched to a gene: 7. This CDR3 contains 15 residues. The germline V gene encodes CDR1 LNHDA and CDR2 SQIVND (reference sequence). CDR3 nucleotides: TGTGCCAGTAGTATTGGACAGGTCCTAAAAGAGACCCAGTACTTC. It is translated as CASSIGQVLKETQYF. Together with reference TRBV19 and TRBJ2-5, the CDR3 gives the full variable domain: DGGITQSPKYLFRKEGQNVTLSCEQNLNHDAMYWYRQDPGQGLRLIYYSQIVNDFQKGDIAEGYSVSREKKESFPLTVTSAQKNPTAFYLCASSIGQVLKETQYFGPGTRLLVL.

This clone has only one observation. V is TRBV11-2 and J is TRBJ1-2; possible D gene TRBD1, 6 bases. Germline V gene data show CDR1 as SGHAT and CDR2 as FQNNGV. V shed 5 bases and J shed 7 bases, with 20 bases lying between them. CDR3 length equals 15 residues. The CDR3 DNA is TGTGCCAGCAGCCTCCAATTCTCACAGGGAATTGGCTACACCTTC. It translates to CASSLQFSQGIGYTF.